The T cell receptor (beta chain) under discussion was sequenced for a study of blood T cell repertoires in COVID-19. Study background: T cells, B-cell-depleted T cells, or PBMCs supplied cDNA or gDNA.

Authors' data handling: Reference gene primer amplification yielded estimated nucleated cell counts. Assay used: immunoSEQ multiplex PCR; TCRdb lists only in-frame clones, some missing. V and J calls plus clone size are reproduced from that table; the DNA served to infer D and trimming. The table has approximately 13,000 clones, over 70% seen once. The sequencing input was peripheral blood. The receptor's source is a human donor in a cohort sampled during active COVID-19.

The CDR3 nucleotides are TGTGCCAGCAGCGGCGGGGCAGACAATGGCTACACCTTC. It codes for CASSGGADNGYTF. The V call is TRBV28, the J call TRBJ1-2; D perhaps matches TRBD1 (5 bases). The V end lost 6 bases, the J end lost 6 bases, and 14 bases lay between the germline ends. The germline CDR1 and CDR2 sequences are MDHEN and SYDVKM. The CDR3 is made up of 13 amino acids.